This is a list of T cell receptor beta chains from one sample in a study of control samples from healthy donors and cancer patients. Here immunoSEQ multiplex PCR was the method, and the copy in TCRdb shows in-frame clones only, minus some. The profile shows over 150,000 clones, roughly 94% of them singletons. The sequenced sample was PBMCs. The receptor source for this set is a man between 60 and 75 years old with colorectal cancer. Both conserved end residues are part of each CDR3. The order of the fields is J gene, D gene, clone size, V gene, CDR3 DNA, CDR3 protein. A D gene is named only where the DNA matches it firmly. Rows give clone size only sometimes, using once, few, many, or a class for an expanded clone.

TRBJ2-5,.,.,TRBV4-1,TGCGCCAGCAGCCAAGAGTGGGAAGAGACCCAGTACTTC,CASSQEWEETQYF
TRBJ2-3,TRBD2,.,TRBV3-1/TRBV3-2,TGTGCCAGCAGCCAAGATTGGGGGACTAGCAGAAACACAGATACGCAGTATTTT,CASSQDWGTSRNTDTQYF
TRBJ1-2,.,.,TRBV4-2,TGTGCCAGCAGCCAGGGGGCCCAAGGCTACACCTTC,CASSQGAQGYTF
TRBJ2-7,.,.,TRBV19,TGTGCCAGTAGCTCCATCCTAACAGCAGAGAGCTCCTACGAGCAGTACTTC,CASSSILTAESSYEQYF
TRBJ1-4,.,.,TRBV5-1,TGCGCCAGCAGCTGGTCCGGGACGGTGAATGAAAAACTGTTTTTT,CASSWSGTVNEKLFF
TRBJ1-2,.,.,TRBV29-1,TGCAGCGTTACGGAGGCAGGGTGGGTTAGCTACACCTTC,CSVTEAGWVSYTF
TRBJ2-5,TRBD1,once,TRBV5-1,TGCGCCAGCAGCCTGGGACAGGGTGGGGAGACCCAGTACTTC,CASSLGQGGETQYF
TRBJ1-2,TRBD1,.,TRBV5-1,TGCGCCAGCAGCGGTGGACAGGTAAACTATGGCTACACCTTC,CASSGGQVNYGYTF
TRBJ1-2,.,.,TRBV5-5,TGTGCCAGCAGCTTGGCCGCTGGGGTGAGCTATGGCTACACCTTC,CASSLAAGVSYGYTF
TRBJ1-2,.,.,TRBV6-6,TGTGCCAGCAGTTACGAGGATTTCAACTATGGCTACACCTTC,CASSYEDFNYGYTF
TRBJ2-7,.,.,TRBV6-1,TGTGCCAGCAGTGAGCAGACAGAGTGCGGCTTC,CASSEQTECGF
TRBJ1-1,.,.,TRBV30,TGTGCCTGGGAGGACGCGAACACTGAAGCTTTCTTT,CAWEDANTEAFF
TRBJ2-5,TRBD2,once,TRBV7-2,TGTGCCAGCAGCTTTGGGGGACTAGCGTTCCAAGAGACCCAGTACTTC,CASSFGGLAFQETQYF
TRBJ2-1,TRBD1,.,TRBV18,TGTGCCAGCTCACCACCGGGACAGGGGGCTGGTGAGCAGTTCTTC,CASSPPGQGAGEQFF
TRBJ1-5,TRBD1,.,TRBV18,TGTGCCAGCTCTCTTGACAGGGGACAAGGGCAGCCCCAGCATTTT,CASSLDRGQGQPQHF
TRBJ2-4,TRBD1,.,TRBV6-5,TGTGCCAACCGGGACAGACAAAACATTCAGTACTTC,CANRDRQNIQYF
TRBJ1-1,.,.,TRBV9,TGTGCCAGCAGCGTAGTTTCAGGGAGGGATGGCACTGAAGCTTTCTTT,CASSVVSGRDGTEAFF